The 14 T cell receptor beta chains given below trace back to one sample, sequenced in a study of blood T cell repertoires in COVID-19 (dated by TCRdb to 2020 to 2021). The method was the immunoSEQ multiplex PCR assay. As stored in TCRdb, this immuneACCESS dataset retains in-frame rearrangements with V and J assigned. A fraction of the clones does not appear; measured against another copy, unresolved V genes explain less than half of the discrepancy, and the remainder lacks a known reason. This sample is represented by 300,000 to 450,000 clones; approximately 81% of them were singletons. The ten largest account for 3% to 4% of the sample. The sequenced sample consisted of peripheral blood. The receptors stem from a woman aged 18-29 years with acute or convalescent COVID-19.

The J gene is TRBJ1-1, the V gene TRBV5-1; D remains ambiguous. Germline values: CDR1 SGHRS, CDR2 YFSETQ. V was trimmed by 1 base and J by 0 bases, leaving 7 bases between them. The CDR3 length is 14 residues. DNA of the CDR3: TGCGCCAGCAGCTTGTACATATTGAACACTGAAGCTTTCTTT. It codes for CASSLYILNTEAFF.

The chain couples TRBV6-5 to TRBJ2-1; a possible D gene is TRBD1 (6 bases). The V gene lost 8 bases and the J gene lost 0 bases, with 11 bases spanning the gap. Germline loops: CDR1 MNHEY, CDR2 SVGAGI. The CDR3 consists of 14 residues. This CDR3 is CASRGTSSYNEQFF. The CDR3, as DNA: TGTGCCAGCCGAGGGACATCCTCCTACAATGAGCAGTTCTTC.

The gene calls are TRBV6-5 and TRBJ1-1, with TRBD1 matching over 7 bases. CDR3 length equals 13 residues. With 7 bases clipped from V and 4 bases from J, the junction kept 6 bases outside the gene matches. CDR1 is MNHEY, CDR2 SVGAGI, per germline. CDR3 bases: TGTGCCAGCATCAAGACAGGGCCCACTGAAGCTTTCTTT. This encodes CASIKTGPTEAFF.

In the case of this clone: In the same sample, other DNA sequences code for this CDR3. This chain links TRBV29-1 with TRBJ2-5, with TRBD1 identical over 9 bases. The CDR3 is made up of 12 amino acids. After removal of 5 bases from V and 4 bases from J, the junction contained 2 bases not matched to a gene. Germline loops: CDR1 SQVTM, CDR2 ANQGSEA. The DNA for the CDR3 is TGCAGCGTTCTGACAGGGGGAGAGACCCAGTACTTC. Protein sequence: CSVLTGGETQYF.

This clone was detected many times. The chain links TRBV9 to TRBJ2-1; 8 bases match TRBD2. This CDR3 comprises 16 residues. CDR1 is SGDLS and CDR2 is YYNGEE in the germline V gene. V shed 0 bases, J shed 4 bases, and the junction held 6 bases outside the gene matches. CDR3 nucleotide sequence: TGTGCCAGCAGCGTAGATGTAAGCGGGAGTTACAATGAGCAGTTCTTC. It translates to CASSVDVSGSYNEQFF. The full variable domain, in which reference TRBV9 and TRBJ2-1 provide the parts outside the CDR3, is DSGVTQTPKHLITATGQRVTLRCSPRSGDLSVYWYQQSLDQGLQFLIQYYNGEERAKGNILERFSAQQFPDLHSELNLSSLELGDSALYFCASSVDVSGSYNEQFFGPGTRLTVL.

V is TRBV9 and J is TRBJ1-1, with 11 bases identical to TRBD1. This CDR3 contains 17 residues. Germline V gives CDR1 SGDLS, CDR2 YYNGEE. Trimming cost V 3 bases and J 0 bases; bases outside gene matches: 7. CDR3 DNA: TGTGCCAGCAGCGCCCGGGACAGGGGGGACATGAACACTGAAGCTTTCTTT. Protein: CASSARDRGDMNTEAFF.

V gene TRBV21-1 combines with J gene TRBJ1-5. TRBV21-1 is an annotated pseudogene. The CDR3 sequence is 17 residues long. CDR3 nucleotide sequence: TGTGCCAGCAGCAGAGCCAGATATCGGGACTGTAATCAGCCCCAGCATTTT. Translated, it gives CASSRARYRDCNQPQHF.

The gene calls are TRBV27 and TRBJ1-3; no reliable D call. Germline CDR1 is MNHEY and CDR2 is SMNVEV (reference sequence). This CDR3 comprises 14 residues. The germline V and J ends were trimmed by 7 bases and 0 bases, with 10 bases remaining between them. The CDR3 protein is CASKAEVSGNTIYF. The CDR3 DNA sequence: TGTGCCAGCAAGGCAGAGGTCTCTGGAAACACCATATATTTT.

The V call is TRBV19, the J call TRBJ1-2; D unresolved. Trimming left V 3 bases short and J 1 base short, with 12 bases between. The CDR3 totals 15 residues. CDR1 and CDR2 from the germline V gene are LNHDA and SQIVND (reference sequence). The CDR3 is CASSIGQNYNYGYTF. As DNA, the CDR3 is TGTGCCAGTAGTATTGGGCAGAATTATAACTATGGCTACACCTTC.

The chain is built from TRBV9 and TRBJ1-4, with a possible D match to TRBD1 (5 bases). CDR1 SGDLS and CDR2 YYNGEE come from the germline V gene. The CDR3 is 15 amino acids. Trimming removed 0 bases at V and 7 bases at J, with 13 bases between. The DNA of the CDR3 is TGTGCCAGCAGCGTAGGGAAGGGGCTGATTGAAAAACTGTTTTTT. It specifies CASSVGKGLIEKLFF.

The chain joins TRBV10-3 to TRBJ1-6; 9 bases match TRBD1. This CDR3 contains 14 residues. V shed 4 bases, J shed 6 bases, and the junction held 1 base outside the gene matches. Germline CDR1 ENHRY, CDR2 SYGVKD. CDR3 loop: CAISVGQGNSPLHF. For the CDR3, the DNA is TGTGCCATCAGTGTGGGACAGGGTAATTCACCCCTCCACTTT.

The chain couples TRBV6-2 or TRBV6-3 to TRBJ2-5, with TRBD2 identical over 7 bases. Germline values: CDR1 MNHEY, CDR2 SVGEGT. The CDR3 length is 15 residues. The trim removed 3 bases at V and 3 bases at J, leaving 7 bases unmatched. The CDR3 protein is CASSYLGSGEETQYF. Written as DNA, the CDR3 is TGTGCCAGCAGTTATTTGGGAAGCGGGGAAGAGACCCAGTACTTC.

The J gene is TRBJ1-1, the V gene TRBV9; D not resolved. CDR1 is SGDLS, CDR2 YYNGEE, per germline. The V end was cut by 0 bases, the J end by 3 bases, with 15 bases between. The CDR3 is 16 residues long. The CDR3 region has the DNA TGTGCCAGCAGCGTAGCTTGGGAGGGTTTGGACACTGAAGCTTTCTTT. It is translated as CASSVAWEGLDTEAFF.

The V and J genes are TRBV28 and TRBJ1-5, with 8 bases identical to TRBD1. CDR3 length: 15 residues. With V trimmed by 4 bases and J by 3 bases, 5 bases remained unmatched. Looked up from germline, CDR1 is MDHEN and CDR2 is SYDVKM. The CDR3 loop reads CASSSLDRDNQPQHF. In DNA, the CDR3 is TGTGCCAGCAGTTCCTTGGACAGGGACAATCAGCCCCAGCATTTT.